Listed below are T cell receptor beta chains from one sample, sequenced in a study of control samples from healthy donors and cancer patients. Method: immunoSEQ multiplex PCR; TCRdb's copy keeps in-frame clones and lacks some. The sample holds around 230,000 clones, about 93% seen once. Sequenced material: blood. The receptor set was obtained from a man aged 50 to 59 in good health. Each CDR3 is given with its conserved first and last residue. D genes are given only for firm matches. Expanded clones get a size class; other rows say once, few or many, or leave the size out.

j_gene: TRBJ1-4
v_gene: TRBV13
d_gene: NA
abundance: NA
CDR3aa: CASSLGDQRLNEKLFF
CDR3nt: TGTGCCAGCAGCTTGGGGGATCAAAGACTTAATGAAAAACTGTTTTTT

j_gene: TRBJ1-6
v_gene: TRBV5-5
d_gene: NA
abundance: NA
CDR3aa: CASSLQLGGGNSPLHF
CDR3nt: TGTGCCAGCAGCCTTCAACTTGGGGGGGGTAATTCACCCCTCCACTTT

j_gene: TRBJ1-2
v_gene: TRBV28
d_gene: NA
abundance: few
CDR3aa: CASSPSGGALYGYTF
CDR3nt: TGTGCCAGCAGTCCCTCGGGGGGCGCGCTCTATGGCTACACCTTC

j_gene: TRBJ1-6
v_gene: TRBV27
d_gene: NA
abundance: NA
CDR3aa: CASSYSYNSPLHF
CDR3nt: TGTGCCAGCAGCTATAGTTATAATTCACCCCTCCACTTT

j_gene: TRBJ2-1
v_gene: TRBV7-2
d_gene: NA
abundance: NA
CDR3aa: CASSFLGSGNEQFF
CDR3nt: TGTGCCAGCAGCTTTTTAGGGAGCGGCAATGAGCAGTTCTTC

j_gene: TRBJ1-4
v_gene: TRBV24-1
d_gene: NA
abundance: NA
CDR3aa: CATSDATNEKLFF
CDR3nt: TGTGCCACCAGCGACGCAACTAATGAAAAACTGTTTTTT

j_gene: TRBJ2-3
v_gene: TRBV10-3
d_gene: TRBD2
abundance: NA
CDR3aa: CAISGGLAGSDTQYF
CDR3nt: TGTGCCATCAGTGGGGGACTAGCGGGGTCAGATACGCAGTATTTT

j_gene: TRBJ1-1
v_gene: TRBV6-5
d_gene: NA
abundance: NA
CDR3aa: CASRLATTLFTEAFF
CDR3nt: TGTGCCAGCAGGCTCGCGACGACCTTATTCACTGAAGCTTTCTTT

j_gene: TRBJ2-5
v_gene: TRBV6-4
d_gene: TRBD1
abundance: NA
CDR3aa: CASRLTGGFQETQYF
CDR3nt: TGTGCCAGCAGACTCACAGGGGGGTTTCAAGAGACCCAGTACTTC

j_gene: TRBJ2-5
v_gene: TRBV5-1
d_gene: TRBD2
abundance: NA
CDR3aa: CASSPGLAGAFRKTQYF
CDR3nt: TGCGCCAGCAGCCCGGGACTAGCGGGGGCGTTTCGGAAGACCCAGTACTTC

j_gene: TRBJ2-2
v_gene: TRBV2
d_gene: TRBD1
abundance: NA
CDR3aa: CASSRDRAGGELFF
CDR3nt: TGTGCCAGCAGTCGGGACAGGGCTGGCGGGGAGCTGTTTTTT

j_gene: TRBJ1-5
v_gene: TRBV5-1
d_gene: NA
abundance: NA
CDR3aa: CASSLEGVNQPQHF
CDR3nt: TGCGCCAGCAGCTTGGAAGGGGTCAATCAGCCCCAGCATTTT

j_gene: TRBJ2-2
v_gene: TRBV29-1
d_gene: NA
abundance: once
CDR3aa: CSVDKGQGGTGELFF
CDR3nt: TGCAGCGTTGATAAGGGGCAGGGGGGCACCGGGGAGCTGTTTTTT

j_gene: TRBJ1-4
v_gene: TRBV6-5
d_gene: NA
abundance: NA
CDR3aa: CASSYDFGQTEKLFF
CDR3nt: TGTGCCAGCAGTTACGATTTCGGACAGACCGAAAAACTGTTTTTT

j_gene: TRBJ2-7
v_gene: TRBV20-1
d_gene: NA
abundance: NA
CDR3aa: CSARLYEQYF
CDR3nt: TGCAGTGCCAGACTGTACGAGCAGTACTTC

j_gene: TRBJ1-4
v_gene: TRBV28
d_gene: NA
abundance: NA
CDR3aa: CASSLLGQRSEKLFF
CDR3nt: TGTGCCAGCAGTTTATTGGGGCAGCGAAGTGAAAAACTGTTTTTT

j_gene: TRBJ1-2
v_gene: TRBV15
d_gene: NA
abundance: NA
CDR3aa: CATSRGGQAYGYTF
CDR3nt: TGTGCCACCAGCAGGGGGGGACAAGCCTATGGCTACACCTTC

j_gene: TRBJ1-4
v_gene: TRBV28
d_gene: NA
abundance: NA
CDR3aa: CASSLPRTHATNEKLFF
CDR3nt: TGTGCCAGCAGTTTGCCCAGGACTCATGCAACTAATGAAAAACTGTTTTTT

j_gene: TRBJ1-3
v_gene: TRBV7-2
d_gene: NA
abundance: once
CDR3aa: CATSRGASGNTIYF
CDR3nt: TGTGCCACCTCTCGGGGGGCGAGTGGAAACACCATATATTTT

j_gene: TRBJ2-7
v_gene: TRBV3-1/TRBV3-2
d_gene: NA
abundance: NA
CDR3aa: CASSNQGYEQYF
CDR3nt: TGTGCCAGCAGCAACCAGGGCTACGAGCAGTACTTC

j_gene: TRBJ2-7
v_gene: TRBV27
d_gene: TRBD1
abundance: few
CDR3aa: CASSRTGGVYEQYF
CDR3nt: TGTGCCAGCAGTCGGACAGGGGGGGTCTACGAGCAGTACTTC

j_gene: TRBJ1-4
v_gene: TRBV28
d_gene: TRBD1
abundance: NA
CDR3aa: CASSPGTVPEKLFF
CDR3nt: TGTGCCAGCAGTCCCGGGACAGTCCCTGAAAAACTGTTTTTT

j_gene: TRBJ2-3
v_gene: TRBV9
d_gene: NA
abundance: NA
CDR3aa: CASSRGADTQYF
CDR3nt: TGTGCCAGCTCCCGGGGAGCTGATACGCAGTATTTT

j_gene: TRBJ2-1
v_gene: TRBV11-1
d_gene: TRBD2
abundance: NA
CDR3aa: CASSLRTSGYNEQFF
CDR3nt: TGTGCCAGCAGCCTAAGGACTAGCGGATACAATGAGCAGTTCTTC

j_gene: TRBJ1-3
v_gene: TRBV5-4
d_gene: NA
abundance: NA
CDR3aa: CASSLAGGGNTIYF
CDR3nt: TGTGCCAGCAGCTTGGCTGGCGGAGGAAACACCATATATTTT

j_gene: TRBJ1-2
v_gene: TRBV18
d_gene: TRBD1
abundance: NA
CDR3aa: CASSPRQGEGYTF
CDR3nt: TGTGCCAGCTCACCACGACAGGGGGAGGGCTACACCTTC

j_gene: TRBJ1-2
v_gene: TRBV11-2
d_gene: NA
abundance: NA
CDR3aa: CASSSAKNYGYTF
CDR3nt: TGTGCCAGCAGCTCCGCCAAGAACTATGGCTACACCTTC

j_gene: TRBJ2-3
v_gene: TRBV24-1
d_gene: TRBD1
abundance: NA
CDR3aa: CATSDPFPGQGNTDTQYF
CDR3nt: TGTGCCACCAGTGACCCTTTCCCGGGACAGGGGAACACAGATACGCAGTATTTT

j_gene: TRBJ2-7
v_gene: TRBV5-1
d_gene: TRBD1
abundance: NA
CDR3aa: CASSGQGAYEQYF
CDR3nt: TGCGCCAGCTCCGGCCAGGGGGCCTACGAGCAGTACTTC

j_gene: TRBJ1-2
v_gene: TRBV6-4
d_gene: NA
abundance: few
CDR3aa: CASMHSYGYTF
CDR3nt: TGTGCCAGCATGCACTCCTATGGCTACACCTTC

j_gene: TRBJ2-1
v_gene: TRBV7-9
d_gene: NA
abundance: NA
CDR3aa: CASSSHADEQFF
CDR3nt: TGTGCCAGCAGCTCACACGCGGATGAGCAGTTCTTC

j_gene: TRBJ1-5
v_gene: TRBV21-1
d_gene: NA
abundance: NA
CDR3aa: CAKAPGPYSNQPQHF
CDR3nt: TGTGCCAAGGCTCCGGGGCCGTATAGCAATCAGCCCCAGCATTTT

j_gene: TRBJ1-2
v_gene: TRBV7-8
d_gene: NA
abundance: NA
CDR3aa: CASSLEGPHGYTF
CDR3nt: TGTGCCAGCAGCTTAGAAGGACCTCACGGCTACACCTTC

j_gene: TRBJ1-5
v_gene: TRBV19
d_gene: TRBD1
abundance: NA
CDR3aa: CASSIGQGADQPQHF
CDR3nt: TGTGCCAGTAGTATAGGACAGGGGGCGGATCAGCCCCAGCATTTT

j_gene: TRBJ1-6
v_gene: TRBV6-6
d_gene: NA
abundance: NA
CDR3aa: CASSRDSPVAVSSYNSPLHF
CDR3nt: TGTGCCAGCAGCAGGGACTCCCCCGTGGCAGTTAGCTCCTATAATTCACCCCTCCACTTT

j_gene: TRBJ1-5
v_gene: TRBV5-4
d_gene: NA
abundance: NA
CDR3aa: CASSLVCQPQHF
CDR3nt: TGTGCCAGCAGCTTGGTATGTCAGCCCCAGCATTTT

j_gene: TRBJ1-5
v_gene: TRBV5-5
d_gene: NA
abundance: NA
CDR3aa: CASSLVGGDNQPQHF
CDR3nt: TGTGCCAGCAGCTTGGTGGGGGGTGACAATCAGCCCCAGCATTTT

j_gene: TRBJ2-7
v_gene: TRBV12-2
d_gene: NA
abundance: NA
CDR3aa: CASRLAPGTETYEQYF
CDR3nt: TGTGCAAGTCGCTTAGCGCCCGGGACAGAGACCTACGAGCAGTACTTC

j_gene: TRBJ1-4
v_gene: TRBV2
d_gene: TRBD1
abundance: once
CDR3aa: CASSGDREVGEKLFF
CDR3nt: TGTGCCAGCAGTGGGGACAGGGAGGTAGGGGAAAAACTGTTTTTT

j_gene: TRBJ2-1
v_gene: TRBV7-9
d_gene: TRBD2
abundance: NA
CDR3aa: CASSLVASGGPSSYNEQFF
CDR3nt: TGTGCCAGCAGTCTCGTGGCTAGCGGGGGCCCTAGCTCCTACAATGAGCAGTTCTTC

j_gene: TRBJ1-1
v_gene: TRBV10-1
d_gene: NA
abundance: NA
CDR3aa: CASSRGGLNTEAFF
CDR3nt: TGCGCCAGCAGTCGCGGCGGCCTGAACACTGAAGCTTTCTTT

j_gene: TRBJ2-3
v_gene: TRBV11-3
d_gene: TRBD2
abundance: NA
CDR3aa: CASSVAGGTTDTQYF
CDR3nt: TGTGCCAGCAGCGTCGCGGGGGGGACCACAGATACGCAGTATTTT

j_gene: TRBJ2-5
v_gene: TRBV7-2
d_gene: NA
abundance: NA
CDR3aa: CASSPGRVYQETQYF
CDR3nt: TGTGCCAGCAGCCCCGGTAGGGTGTACCAAGAGACCCAGTACTTC